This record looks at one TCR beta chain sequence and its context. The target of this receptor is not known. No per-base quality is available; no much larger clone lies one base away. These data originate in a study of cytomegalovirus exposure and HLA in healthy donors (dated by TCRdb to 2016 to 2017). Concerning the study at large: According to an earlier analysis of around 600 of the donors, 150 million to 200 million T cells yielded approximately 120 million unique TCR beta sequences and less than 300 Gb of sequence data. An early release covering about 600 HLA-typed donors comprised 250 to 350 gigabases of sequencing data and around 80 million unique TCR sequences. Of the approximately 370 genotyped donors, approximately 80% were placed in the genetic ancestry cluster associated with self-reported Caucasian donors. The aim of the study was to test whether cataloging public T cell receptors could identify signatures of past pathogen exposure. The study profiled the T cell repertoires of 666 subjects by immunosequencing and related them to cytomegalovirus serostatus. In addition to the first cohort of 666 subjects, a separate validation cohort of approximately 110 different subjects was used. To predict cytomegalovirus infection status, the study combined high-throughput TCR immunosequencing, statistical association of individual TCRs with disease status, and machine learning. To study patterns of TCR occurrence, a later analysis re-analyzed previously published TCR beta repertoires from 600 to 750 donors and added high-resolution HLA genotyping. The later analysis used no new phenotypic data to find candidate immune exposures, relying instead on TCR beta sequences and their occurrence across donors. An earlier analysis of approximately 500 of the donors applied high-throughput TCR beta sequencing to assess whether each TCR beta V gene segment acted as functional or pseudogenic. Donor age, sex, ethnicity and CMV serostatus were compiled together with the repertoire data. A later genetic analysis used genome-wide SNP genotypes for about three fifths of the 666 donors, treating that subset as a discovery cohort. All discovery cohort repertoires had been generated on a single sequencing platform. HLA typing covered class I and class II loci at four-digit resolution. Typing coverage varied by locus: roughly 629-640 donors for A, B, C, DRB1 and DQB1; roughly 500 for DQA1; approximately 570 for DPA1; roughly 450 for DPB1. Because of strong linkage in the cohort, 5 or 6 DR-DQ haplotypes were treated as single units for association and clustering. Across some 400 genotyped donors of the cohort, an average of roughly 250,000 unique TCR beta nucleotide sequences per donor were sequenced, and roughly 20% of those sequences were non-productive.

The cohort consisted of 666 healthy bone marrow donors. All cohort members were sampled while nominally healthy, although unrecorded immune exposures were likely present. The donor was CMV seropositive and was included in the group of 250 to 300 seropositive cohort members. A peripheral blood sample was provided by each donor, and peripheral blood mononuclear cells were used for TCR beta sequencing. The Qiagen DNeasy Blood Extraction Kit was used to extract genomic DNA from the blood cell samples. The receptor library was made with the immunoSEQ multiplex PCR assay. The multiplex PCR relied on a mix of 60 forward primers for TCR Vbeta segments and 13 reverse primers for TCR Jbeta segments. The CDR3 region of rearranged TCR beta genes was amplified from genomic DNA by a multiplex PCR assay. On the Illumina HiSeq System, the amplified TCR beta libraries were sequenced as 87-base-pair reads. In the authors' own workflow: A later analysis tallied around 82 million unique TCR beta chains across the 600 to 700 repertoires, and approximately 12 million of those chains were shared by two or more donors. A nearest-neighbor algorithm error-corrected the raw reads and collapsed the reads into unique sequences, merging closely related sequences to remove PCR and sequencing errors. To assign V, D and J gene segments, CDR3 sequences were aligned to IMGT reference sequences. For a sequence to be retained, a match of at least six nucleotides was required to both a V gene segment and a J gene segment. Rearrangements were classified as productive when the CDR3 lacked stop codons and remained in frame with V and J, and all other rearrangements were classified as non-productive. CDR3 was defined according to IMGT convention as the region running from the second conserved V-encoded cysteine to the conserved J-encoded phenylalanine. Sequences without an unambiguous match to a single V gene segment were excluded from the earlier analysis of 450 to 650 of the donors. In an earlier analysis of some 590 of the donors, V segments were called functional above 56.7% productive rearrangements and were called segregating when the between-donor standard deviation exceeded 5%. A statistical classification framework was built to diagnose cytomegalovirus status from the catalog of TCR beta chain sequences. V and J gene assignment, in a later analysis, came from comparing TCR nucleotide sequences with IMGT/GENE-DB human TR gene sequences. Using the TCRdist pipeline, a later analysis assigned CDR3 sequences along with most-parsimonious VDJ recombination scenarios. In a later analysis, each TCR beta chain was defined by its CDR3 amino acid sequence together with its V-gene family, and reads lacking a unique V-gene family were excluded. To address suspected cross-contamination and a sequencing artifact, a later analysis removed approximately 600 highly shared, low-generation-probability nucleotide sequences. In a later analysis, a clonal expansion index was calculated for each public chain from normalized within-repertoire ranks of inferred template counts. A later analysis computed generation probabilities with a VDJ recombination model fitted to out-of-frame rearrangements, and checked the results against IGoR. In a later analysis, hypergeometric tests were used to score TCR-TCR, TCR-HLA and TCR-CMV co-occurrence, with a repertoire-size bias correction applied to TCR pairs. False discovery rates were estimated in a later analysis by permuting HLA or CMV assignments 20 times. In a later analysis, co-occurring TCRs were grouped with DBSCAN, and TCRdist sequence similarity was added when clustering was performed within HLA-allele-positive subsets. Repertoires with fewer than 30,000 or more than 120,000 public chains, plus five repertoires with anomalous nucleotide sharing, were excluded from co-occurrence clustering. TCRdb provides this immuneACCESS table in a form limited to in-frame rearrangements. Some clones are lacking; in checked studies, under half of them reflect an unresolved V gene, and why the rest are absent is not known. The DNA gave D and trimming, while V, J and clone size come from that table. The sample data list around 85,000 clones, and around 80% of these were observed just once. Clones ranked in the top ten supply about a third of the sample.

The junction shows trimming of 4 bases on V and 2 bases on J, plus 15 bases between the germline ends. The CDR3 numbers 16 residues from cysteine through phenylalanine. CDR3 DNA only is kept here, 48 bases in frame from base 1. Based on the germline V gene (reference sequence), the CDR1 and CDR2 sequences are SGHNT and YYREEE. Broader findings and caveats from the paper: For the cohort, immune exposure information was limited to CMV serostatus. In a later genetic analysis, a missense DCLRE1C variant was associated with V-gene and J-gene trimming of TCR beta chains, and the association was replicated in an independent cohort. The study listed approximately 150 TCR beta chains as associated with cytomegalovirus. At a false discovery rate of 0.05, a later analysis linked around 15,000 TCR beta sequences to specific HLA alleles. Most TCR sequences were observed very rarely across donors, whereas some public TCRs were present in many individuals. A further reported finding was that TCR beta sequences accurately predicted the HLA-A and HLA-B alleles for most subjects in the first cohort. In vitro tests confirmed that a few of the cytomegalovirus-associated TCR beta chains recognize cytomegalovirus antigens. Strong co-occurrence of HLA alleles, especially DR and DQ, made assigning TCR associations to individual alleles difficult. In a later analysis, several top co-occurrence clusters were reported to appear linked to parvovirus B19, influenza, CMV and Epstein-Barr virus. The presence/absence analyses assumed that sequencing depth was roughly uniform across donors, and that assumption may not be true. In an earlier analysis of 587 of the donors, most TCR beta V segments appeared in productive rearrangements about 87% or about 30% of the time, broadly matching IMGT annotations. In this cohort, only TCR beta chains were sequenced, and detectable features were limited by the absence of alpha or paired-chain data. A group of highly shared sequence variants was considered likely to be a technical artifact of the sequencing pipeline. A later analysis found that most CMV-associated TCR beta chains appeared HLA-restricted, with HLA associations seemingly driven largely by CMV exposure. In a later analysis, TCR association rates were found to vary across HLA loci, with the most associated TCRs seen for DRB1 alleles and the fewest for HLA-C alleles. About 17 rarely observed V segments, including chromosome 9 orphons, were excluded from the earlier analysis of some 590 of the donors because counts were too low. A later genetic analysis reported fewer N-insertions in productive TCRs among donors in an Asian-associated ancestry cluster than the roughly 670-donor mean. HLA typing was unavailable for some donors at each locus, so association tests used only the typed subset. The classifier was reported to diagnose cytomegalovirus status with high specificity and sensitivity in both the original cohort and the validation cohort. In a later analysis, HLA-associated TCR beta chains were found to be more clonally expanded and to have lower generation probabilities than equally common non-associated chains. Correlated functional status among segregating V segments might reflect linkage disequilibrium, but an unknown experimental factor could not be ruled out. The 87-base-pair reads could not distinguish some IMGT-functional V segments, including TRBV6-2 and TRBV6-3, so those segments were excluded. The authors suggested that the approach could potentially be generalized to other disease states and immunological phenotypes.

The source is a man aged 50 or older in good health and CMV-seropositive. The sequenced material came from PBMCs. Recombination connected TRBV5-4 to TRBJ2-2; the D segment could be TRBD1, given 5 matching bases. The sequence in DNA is TGTGCCAGCAGCCTCCTTTTCGGACATAACACCGGGGAGCTGTTTTTT. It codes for CASSLLFGHNTGELFF.